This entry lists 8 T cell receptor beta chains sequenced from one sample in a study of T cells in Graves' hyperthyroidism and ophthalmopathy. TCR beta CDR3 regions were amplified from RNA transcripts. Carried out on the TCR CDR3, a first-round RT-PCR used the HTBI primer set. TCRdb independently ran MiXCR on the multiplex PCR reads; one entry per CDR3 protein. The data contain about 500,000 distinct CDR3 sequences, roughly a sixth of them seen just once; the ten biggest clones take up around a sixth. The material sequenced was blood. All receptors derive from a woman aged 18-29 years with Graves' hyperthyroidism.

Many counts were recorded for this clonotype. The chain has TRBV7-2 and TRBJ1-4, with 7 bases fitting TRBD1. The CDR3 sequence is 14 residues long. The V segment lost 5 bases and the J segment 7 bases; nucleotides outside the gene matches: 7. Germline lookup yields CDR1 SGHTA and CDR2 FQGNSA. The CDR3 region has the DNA TGTGCCAGCAGCCCCGACAGGGTCGGTGAAAAACTGTTTTTT. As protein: CASSPDRVGEKLFF. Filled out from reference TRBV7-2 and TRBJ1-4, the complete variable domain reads GAGVSQSPSNKVTEKGKDVELRCDPISGHTALYWYRQSLGQGLEFLIYFQGNSAPDKSGLPSDRFSAERTGGSVSTLTIQRTQQEDSAVYLCASSPDRVGEKLFFGSGTQLSVL.

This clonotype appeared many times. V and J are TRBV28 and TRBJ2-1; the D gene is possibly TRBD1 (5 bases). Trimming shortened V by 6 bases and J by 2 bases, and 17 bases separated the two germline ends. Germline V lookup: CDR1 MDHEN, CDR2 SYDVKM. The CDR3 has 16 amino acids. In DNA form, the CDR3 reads TGTGCCAGCAGCCCCGTCCAGGGTGGCACCTACAATGAGCAGTTCTTC. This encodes CASSPVQGGTYNEQFF.

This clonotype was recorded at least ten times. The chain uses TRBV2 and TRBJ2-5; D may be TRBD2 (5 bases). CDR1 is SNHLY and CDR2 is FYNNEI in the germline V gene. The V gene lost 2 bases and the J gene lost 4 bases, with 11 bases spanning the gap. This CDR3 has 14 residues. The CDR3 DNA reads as TGTGCCAGCAGTGAACCGGGGTCTTCAGAGACCCAGTACTTC. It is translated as CASSEPGSSETQYF.

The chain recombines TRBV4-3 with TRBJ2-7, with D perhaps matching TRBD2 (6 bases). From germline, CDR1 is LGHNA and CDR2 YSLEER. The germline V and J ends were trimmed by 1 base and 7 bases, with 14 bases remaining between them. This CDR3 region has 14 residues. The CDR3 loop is CASSQGRDSQEQYF. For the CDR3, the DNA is TGCGCCAGCAGCCAAGGGAGGGACTCCCAAGAGCAGTACTTC.

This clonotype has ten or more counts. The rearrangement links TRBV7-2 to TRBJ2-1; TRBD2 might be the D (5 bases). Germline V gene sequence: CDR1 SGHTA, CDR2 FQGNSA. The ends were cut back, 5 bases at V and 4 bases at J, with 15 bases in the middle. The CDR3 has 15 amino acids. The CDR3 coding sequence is TGTGCCAGCAGCAAGGACTCGAGACCTTACAATGAGCAGTTCTTC. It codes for CASSKDSRPYNEQFF.

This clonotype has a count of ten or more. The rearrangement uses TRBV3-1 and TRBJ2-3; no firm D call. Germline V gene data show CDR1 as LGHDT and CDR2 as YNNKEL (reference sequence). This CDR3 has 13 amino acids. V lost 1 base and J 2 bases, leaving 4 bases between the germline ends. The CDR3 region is CASSQGNTDTQYF. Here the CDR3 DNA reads TGTGCCAGCAGCCAAGGCAACACAGATACGCAGTATTTT.

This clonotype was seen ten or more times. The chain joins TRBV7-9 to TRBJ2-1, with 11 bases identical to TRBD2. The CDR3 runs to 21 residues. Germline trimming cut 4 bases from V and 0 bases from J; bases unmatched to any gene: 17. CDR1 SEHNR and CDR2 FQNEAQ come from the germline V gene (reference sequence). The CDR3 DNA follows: TGTGCCAGCAGCTACGATCTAGCGGGAGGTTTTTCGTATGGCTCCTACAATGAGCAGTTCTTC. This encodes CASSYDLAGGFSYGSYNEQFF.

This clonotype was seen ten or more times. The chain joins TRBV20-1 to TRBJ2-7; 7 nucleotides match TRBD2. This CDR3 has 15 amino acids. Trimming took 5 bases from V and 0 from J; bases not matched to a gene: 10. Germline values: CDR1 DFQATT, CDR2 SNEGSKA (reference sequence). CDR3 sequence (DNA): TGCAGTGCTTCAAAGCTGGGCGGGAGCTCCTACGAGCAGTACTTC. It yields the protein CSASKLGGSSYEQYF.